The 24 T cell receptor beta chains below come from one sample, sequenced in a study of Graves' ophthalmopathy and Graves' hyperthyroidism. Amplifying from RNA transcripts, the study obtained TCR beta CDR3 regions. First-round RT-PCR with HTBI primers preceded a second-round multiplex PCR. TCRdb itself ran the multiplex PCR reads through MiXCR, one entry per CDR3 protein. The profile shows approximately 210,000 distinct CDR3 sequences, about 32% of them singletons. The specimen sequenced was peripheral blood. The receptors stem from a man aged 50 or older with Graves' ophthalmopathy.

There are many counts of this clonotype. This chain uses TRBV29-1 with TRBJ2-5; D is unresolved. Trimming shortened V by 3 bases and J by 3 bases, and 8 bases separated the two germline ends. Germline V gene sequence: CDR1 SQVTM, CDR2 ANQGSEA. This CDR3 has 12 amino acids. The CDR3 DNA is TGCAGCGTTGAGGTTCGTGAAGAGACCCAGTACTTC. It yields the protein CSVEVREETQYF. Together with reference TRBV29-1 and TRBJ2-5, the CDR3 gives the full variable domain: SAVISQKPSRDICQRGTSLTIQCQVDSQVTMMFWYRQQPGQSLTLIATANQGSEATYESGFVIDKFPISRPNLTFSTLTVSNMSPEDSSIYLCSVEVREETQYFGPGTRLLVL.

This clonotype has ten or more counts. The J gene is TRBJ2-7, the V gene TRBV7-2; D may be TRBD1 (5 bases). Germline CDR1 reads SGHTA; CDR2 reads FQGNSA. V lost 2 bases and J 3 bases, leaving 11 bases between the germline ends. This CDR3 contains 14 residues. CDR3 coding DNA: TGTGCCAGCAGCTTACAGGGTGGGCTCTACGAGCAGTACTTC. Amino acid sequence: CASSLQGGLYEQYF. The complete variable domain, with remaining parts taken from reference TRBV7-2 and TRBJ2-7, reads GAGVSQSPSNKVTEKGKDVELRCDPISGHTALYWYRQSLGQGLEFLIYFQGNSAPDKSGLPSDRFSAERTGGSVSTLTIQRTQQEDSAVYLCASSLQGGLYEQYFGPGTRLTVT.

This clonotype was observed at least ten times. The V and J genes are TRBV29-1 and TRBJ2-5; D possibly corresponds to TRBD1 (5 bases). The length of the CDR3 is 15 residues. Germline-derived CDR1 and CDR2 are SQVTM and ANQGSEA. Trimming took off 4 bases at V and 5 bases at J, with 20 bases between the two ends. The CDR3 sequence is CSVVDPNRLRETQYF. CDR3 bases: TGCAGCGTTGTAGACCCGAACAGGCTGAGGGAGACCCAGTACTTC.

This clonotype showed up many times. V is TRBV2 and J is TRBJ2-7; 12 bases agree with TRBD2. Germline V gene sequence: CDR1 SNHLY, CDR2 FYNNEI. V lost 4 bases and J lost 6; bases outside the gene matches: 1. This CDR3 contains 13 residues. In nucleotides, the CDR3 is TGTGCCAGCAGTGGGGGACTAGCGGGCGAGCAGTACTTC. Encoded protein: CASSGGLAGEQYF.

The chain recombines TRBV6-2 or TRBV6-3 with TRBJ1-5; D gene uncertain. The CDR3 consists of 14 residues. Deletions cut 8 bases from V and 0 bases from J, with 11 bases between. Per germline, CDR1 MNHEY and CDR2 SVGEGT. The CDR3: CASSGSYSNQPQHF. CDR3 nucleotide sequence: TGTGCCAGCTCCGGCTCGTATAGCAATCAGCCCCAGCATTTT.

This clonotype was picked up many times. V usage is TRBV18 and J usage is TRBJ2-7, with D perhaps given as TRBD1 or TRBD2 (5 bases each). Trimming shortened V by 6 bases and J by 3 bases, and 15 bases separated the two germline ends. In germline, CDR1 is KGHSH, CDR2 LQKENI. This CDR3 spans 14 amino acids. The CDR3, as DNA: TGTGCCAGCTCCCCTTGGGACGACATCTACGAGCAGTACTTC. Protein: CASSPWDDIYEQYF.

This clonotype was counted many times. V usage is TRBV15 and J usage is TRBJ2-2; maybe TRBD2 (6 bases). Between the trimmed V and J ends, which lost 8 bases and 1 base, there was a span of 8 bases. The germline V gene has CDR1 LNHNV and CDR2 YYDKDF (reference sequence). This CDR3 is built from 13 residues. The CDR3 is CATAGWNTGELFF. The CDR3 DNA reads TGTGCCACCGCGGGATGGAACACCGGGGAGCTGTTTTTT.

This clonotype occurred many times. The gene calls are TRBV28 and TRBJ1-2; TRBD1 aligns across 11 bases. V shed 5 bases and J 7 bases; nucleotides not matched to a gene: 3. Germline CDR1 reads MDHEN; CDR2 reads SYDVKM. The CDR3 totals 13 residues. CDR3 nucleotide sequence: TGTGCCAGCAGTCGGACAGGGGGCAGTGGCTACACCTTC. This sequence encodes CASSRTGGSGYTF.

The chain couples TRBV6-2 or TRBV6-3 to TRBJ1-1; D not certain. The CDR3 is 12 residues long. The germline gives CDR1 MNHEY, CDR2 SVGEGT. Trimming took off 0 bases at V and 8 bases at J, with 7 bases between the two ends. CDR3 amino acids: CASSYSLTEAFF. CDR3 bases: TGTGCCAGCAGTTACTCATTAACCGAAGCTTTCTTT.

This clonotype was picked up many times. The rearrangement uses TRBV28 and TRBJ1-1, with 9 bases aligning to TRBD1. Germline trimming cut 6 bases from V and 3 bases from J; bases unmatched to any gene: 2. CDR1 is MDHEN and CDR2 is SYDVKM in the germline V gene. The CDR3 sequence is 13 residues long. The CDR3 protein is CASSRQGDTEAFF. The DNA for the CDR3 is TGTGCCAGCAGCCGACAGGGGGACACTGAAGCTTTCTTT.

This chain connects TRBV27 to TRBJ2-7; the D gene could be TRBD1 or TRBD2 (5 bases each). The germline gives CDR1 MNHEY, CDR2 SMNVEV (reference sequence). The CDR3 spans 14 residues. Trimming took 0 bases from V and 4 from J, leaving 10 bases between them. CDR3 amino acids: CASSLSWGSYEQYF. CDR3 DNA sequence: TGTGCCAGCAGTTTATCCTGGGGGTCATACGAGCAGTACTTC.

The chain has TRBV5-4 and TRBJ1-1; D is possibly TRBD1 (6 bases). Germline CDR1 SGHNT, CDR2 YYREEE (reference sequence). V was clipped by 3 bases and J by 5 bases, with 14 bases between them. This CDR3 contains 14 residues. The CDR3 nucleotides read TGTGCCAGCAGCTCCGAGGGGGGAGGGACTGAAGCTTTCTTT. Residues: CASSSEGGGTEAFF.

The gene calls are TRBV6-5 and TRBJ1-2; D unresolved. The CDR3 sequence is 14 residues long. Germline V gives CDR1 MNHEY, CDR2 SVGAGI. The ends were cut back, 4 bases at V and 3 bases at J, with 12 bases in the middle. DNA of the CDR3: TGTGCCAGCAGTTGGGCCTTAGGTGACTATGGCTACACCTTC. As protein: CASSWALGDYGYTF.

This clonotype was detected many times. This chain uses TRBV7-3 with TRBJ2-5; TRBD1 is a possible D gene (6 bases). Trimming cost V 2 bases and J 4 bases, with 17 bases left between them. Germline V lookup: CDR1 SGHTA, CDR2 FQGTGA. This CDR3 is built from 16 residues. CDR3 nucleotides: TGTGCCAGCAGCTTATCCAGGGGCGAATTAGGAGAGACCCAGTACTTC. This gives the protein CASSLSRGELGETQYF.

This clonotype was counted ten times or more. The V gene is TRBV10-3, the J gene TRBJ2-1; 7 bases line up with TRBD1. Per germline, CDR1 ENHRY and CDR2 SYGVKD. The CDR3 length is 14 residues. Losses at the gene ends were 3 bases for V and 7 bases for J; bases not matched to a gene: 6. CDR3 nucleotides: TGTGCCATCAGTGAATGGGACAGAGTTAATGAGCAGTTCTTC. Amino acids: CAISEWDRVNEQFF.

The rearrangement uses TRBV6-1 and TRBJ1-2; 9 bases match TRBD1. CDR1 is MNHNS, CDR2 SASEGT, per germline. The CDR3 extends over 12 amino acids. V was clipped by 4 bases and J by 7 bases; unmatched bases: 1. The DNA of the CDR3 is TGTGCCAGCAGTGGGGACAGGGTTGGCTACACCTTC. Its translation is CASSGDRVGYTF.

V gene TRBV7-8 combines with J gene TRBJ2-4; D is undetermined. Trimming stripped 5 bases from V and 6 bases from J, with 17 bases between. Germline-derived CDR1 and CDR2 are SGHVS and FQNEAQ. The length of the CDR3 is 15 residues. CDR3 amino acids: CASSPPRRVGNIQYF. In nucleotides, the CDR3 is TGTGCCAGCAGCCCCCCTCGTAGGGTGGGAAACATTCAGTACTTC.

A single count supports this clonotype. The chain joins TRBV19 to TRBJ2-5; TRBD2 aligns across 10 bases. V trimming: 6 bases; J trimming: 4 bases; junction bases outside the gene matches: 11. Per germline, CDR1 LNHDA and CDR2 SQIVND (reference sequence). The CDR3 consists of 16 residues. CDR3 sequence reads: CASSFAASGGLETQYF. The CDR3 coding sequence is TGTGCCAGTAGCTTCGCGGCTAGCGGGGGACTAGAGACCCAGTACTTC.

This clonotype was recorded at least ten times. The chain links TRBV28 to TRBJ1-2; 7 nucleotides line up with TRBD1. There are 14 residues in the CDR3. After removal of 1 base from V and 1 base from J, the junction contained 0 bases not matched to a gene. Germline V CDR1 and CDR2: MDHEN, SYDVKM. In DNA, the CDR3 is TGTGCCAGCAGTTTATCAGGGGGTAACTATGGCTACACCTTC. Protein product: CASSLSGGNYGYTF.

Ten or more counts support this clonotype. The chain combines TRBV2 with TRBJ2-5; 7 positions match TRBD2. The CDR3 has 14 residues. Unmatched junction bases numbered 4, after V lost 2 bases and J lost 4 bases. The germline gives CDR1 SNHLY, CDR2 FYNNEI. The CDR3 loop reads CASSETGEGETQYF. In nucleotides, the CDR3 is TGTGCCAGCAGTGAAACCGGGGAGGGAGAGACCCAGTACTTC.

This clonotype was detected ten times or more. This chain uses TRBV28 with TRBJ2-7, with D possibly matching TRBD2 (6 bases). Germline CDR1 MDHEN, CDR2 SYDVKM. The CDR3 is made up of 12 amino acids. V was cut by 8 bases and J by 2 bases, with 10 bases left in between. The chain's CDR3 is CASWAGTYEQYF. In nucleotides, the CDR3 is TGTGCCAGCTGGGCGGGGACCTACGAGCAGTACTTC. The full variable domain, in which reference TRBV28 and TRBJ2-7 provide the parts outside the CDR3, is DVKVTQSSRYLVKRTGEKVFLECVQDMDHENMFWYRQDPGLGLRLIYFSYDVKMKEKGDIPEGYSVSREKKERFSLILESASTNQTSMYLCASWAGTYEQYFGPGTRLTVT.

Many counts were recorded for this clonotype. The rearrangement joins TRBV7-2 to TRBJ2-5, with D possibly TRBD2 on 5 matching bases. V lost 3 bases and J 0 bases, leaving 8 bases between the germline ends. The CDR3 runs 14 residues. Per the germline V gene, CDR1 is SGHTA and CDR2 is FQGNSA. The CDR3 sequence: CASSFGRDQETQYF. CDR3 in DNA: TGTGCCAGCAGCTTCGGGCGGGACCAAGAGACCCAGTACTTC.

In this sample, this clonotype turned up many times. This chain links TRBV11-2 with TRBJ2-7; a weak D match, TRBD1 (7 bases). CDR1 and CDR2 from the germline V gene are SGHAT and FQNNGV. The V end was cut by 3 bases, the J end by 6 bases, with 12 bases between. CDR3 length: 13 amino acids. The CDR3 DNA is TGTGCCAGCAGCTTCGGGACAGCGGGCGAGCAGTACTTC. It encodes CASSFGTAGEQYF.

This clonotype was detected many times. The gene calls are TRBV27 and TRBJ2-2; D uncertain. The CDR3 extends over 12 amino acids. Germline CDR1 reads MNHEY; CDR2 reads SMNVEV (reference sequence). Trimming cost V 3 bases and J 3 bases, with 2 bases left between them. CDR3 DNA: TGTGCCAGCAGTTTGGACACCGGGGAGCTGTTTTTT. Its translation: CASSLDTGELFF.